A single sample is the source of the 29 T cell receptor beta chains below, sequenced in a study of post-analysis software for immune sequencing data. Whole-study findings and limits: Five or six TRBV segments appeared more often in patients than in controls, and TRBV5-6, TRBV5-1 and TRBV20-1 were among these.

Prepared TCR beta cDNA libraries contained unique molecular identifiers. Each CDR3 protein is one row after TCRdb ran MiXCR on the PCR reads. Among around 500,000 distinct CDR3 sequences listed, 34% were seen once. Their recognized antigens are unknown. What was sequenced was blood. These receptor sequences come from a girl younger than 18 with multiple sclerosis.

This chain joins TRBV20-1 and TRBJ1-2; 7 bases are shared with TRBD1. The CDR3 is made up of 14 amino acids. V lost 3 bases to trimming and J lost 9 bases; unmatched junction nucleotides: 13. The germline gives CDR1 DFQATT, CDR2 SNEGSKA (reference sequence). The CDR3 DNA follows: TGCAGTGCTAGGGTATACAGGGGCGCTGAGCGCTACACCTTC. It is translated as CSARVYRGAERYTF.

The V call is TRBV3-1, the J call TRBJ2-5, with 9 bases identical to TRBD1. The end of the DNA aligns better with TRBJ2-1, so the J call may be wrong. This CDR3 is 15 amino acids long. The V gene's germline CDR1 is LGHDT and CDR2 YNNKEL (reference sequence). The CDR3 bases are TGTGCCAGCAGCCAAGCCGGACAGGGGTTAGAGACCCAGTTCTTC. Encoded protein: CASSQAGQGLETQFF.

The chain employs TRBV24-1 and TRBJ2-5; 9 bases are shared with TRBD1. CDR1 KGHDR and CDR2 SFDVKD come from the germline V gene. V lost 9 bases to trimming and J lost 5 bases; unmatched junction nucleotides: 3. The CDR3 length is 12 residues. CDR3 in amino acids: CATGTGPETQYF. Here the CDR3 DNA reads TGTGCCACCGGGACAGGGCCCGAGACCCAGTACTTC.

The CDR3, as DNA: TGCAGTGCTAGCGATGAGTTCCCGGGACTAGCGGGGAGTGGAGATGAGCAGTTCTTC. It yields the protein CSASDEFPGLAGSGDEQFF. The rearrangement uses TRBV20-1 and TRBJ2-1, with 13 bases lining up with TRBD2. This CDR3 has 19 residues. The germline gives CDR1 DFQATT, CDR2 SNEGSKA (reference sequence). V lost 3 bases, J lost 8 bases, and 19 bases stayed unmatched.

There are many counts of this clonotype. V gene TRBV4-1 combines with J gene TRBJ1-1; 10 nucleotides agree with TRBD1. This CDR3 comprises 15 residues. Germline CDR1 is MGHRA and CDR2 is YSYEKL. Losses at the gene ends were 8 bases for V and 4 bases for J; bases not matched to a gene: 10. CDR3 in DNA: TGCGCCAGCGGACCGGGACAGGGGACGGGCACTGAAGCTTTCTTT. It encodes CASGPGQGTGTEAFF.

In its sample, this clonotype was seen a few times. The chain has TRBV11-2 and TRBJ2-5; 12 nucleotides agree with TRBD1. The CDR3 is 17 amino acids. V trimming: 6 bases; J trimming: 4 bases; junction bases outside the gene matches: 12. The germline CDR1 and CDR2 sequences are SGHAT and FQNNGV. DNA for the CDR3: TGTGCCAGCAGACACCTCACCGGGACAGGGGGCTCAGAGACCCAGTACTTC. As protein: CASRHLTGTGGSETQYF.

At least ten counts were recorded for this clonotype. The rearrangement joins TRBV20-1 to TRBJ2-7, with no clear D. There are 13 residues in the CDR3. CDR1 DFQATT and CDR2 SNEGSKA come from the germline V gene (reference sequence). V was trimmed by 4 bases and J by 1 base, leaving 11 bases between them. The CDR3 region is CSATQDKSYEQYF. The CDR3 DNA is TGCAGTGCTACACAAGACAAGTCCTACGAGCAGTACTTC.

Here the CDR3 DNA reads TGTGCCAGCAGCAACCGGGACAGGGGGACCGATACGCAGTATTTT. Translation: CASSNRDRGTDTQYF. V usage is TRBV9 and J usage is TRBJ2-3; 11 bases agree with TRBD1. Looked up from germline, CDR1 is SGDLS and CDR2 is YYNGEE. With V trimmed by 4 bases and J by 6 bases, 7 bases remained unmatched. The CDR3 extends over 15 amino acids. Complete variable domain (other parts from reference TRBV9 and TRBJ2-3): DSGVTQTPKHLITATGQRVTLRCSPRSGDLSVYWYQQSLDQGLQFLIQYYNGEERAKGNILERFSAQQFPDLHSELNLSSLELGDSALYFCASSNRDRGTDTQYFGPGTRLTVL.

This clonotype was recorded once. V gene TRBV20-1 combines with J gene TRBJ2-1; TRBD1 is a possible D gene (5 bases). V was clipped by 3 bases and J by 0 bases, with 15 bases between them. This CDR3 spans 16 amino acids. In germline, CDR1 is DFQATT, CDR2 SNEGSKA (reference sequence). The CDR3 DNA reads TGCAGTGCTAGGGAGACAGCGCCCTCCTCCTACAATGAGCAGTTCTTC. Residues: CSARETAPSSYNEQFF.

This chain links TRBV5-6 with TRBJ2-1; D assignment may be TRBD1 or TRBD2 (5 bases each). The CDR3 totals 14 residues. Trimming removed 1 base from V and 8 bases from J, with 13 bases in between. Germline lookup yields CDR1 SGHDT and CDR2 YYEEEE. CDR3: CASSLMSGTDEQFF. For the CDR3, the DNA is TGTGCCAGCAGCTTGATGTCAGGGACGGATGAGCAGTTCTTC.

This clonotype was seen a handful of times. This chain joins TRBV7-2 and TRBJ2-4; 7 bases are a match to TRBD2. The DNA matches TRBJ2-5 better at its end, which makes the J call doubtful. Per germline, CDR1 SGHTA and CDR2 FQGNSA. The length of the CDR3 is 14 residues. The CDR3 DNA sequence: TGTGCCAGCAGCTCCTGGTCGGGGGGAGGGACCCAGTACTTC. Residues: CASSSWSGGGTQYF.

The table lists this clonotype with a few counts. The V call is TRBV29-1, the J call TRBJ2-1; TRBD2 agrees at 10 bases. The germline V gene has CDR1 SQVTM and CDR2 ANQGSEA. This CDR3 contains 14 residues. V was pared by 2 bases and J by 7 bases, with 5 bases of the junction left unmatched. The CDR3 protein is CSVELGLAANEQFF. As DNA, the CDR3 is TGCAGCGTTGAACTTGGACTAGCGGCTAATGAGCAGTTCTTC.

This clonotype was counted a single time. V gene TRBV5-1 combines with J gene TRBJ1-2, with D possibly being TRBD1 (5 bases). The CDR3 totals 15 residues. Trimming took off 3 bases at V and 4 bases at J, with 16 bases between the two ends. Germline CDR1 reads SGHRS; CDR2 reads YFSETQ. DNA for the CDR3: TGCGCCAGCAGCTCCAGTACTCAGGGTGGCTATGGCTACACCTTC. It translates to CASSSSTQGGYGYTF.

The sample holds a few counts of this clonotype. This chain connects TRBV15 to TRBJ2-1, with D unresolved. Germline assignment: CDR1 LNHNV and CDR2 YYDKDF (reference sequence). CDR3 size: 14 residues. Trimming stripped 8 bases from V and 0 bases from J, with 11 bases between. The CDR3 DNA reads as TGTGCCACCGCCCGTTCGAGCTCCTACAATGAGCAGTTCTTC. It specifies CATARSSSYNEQFF.

This clonotype was counted only a few times. The rearrangement joins TRBV18 to TRBJ2-1; TRBD2 is a possible D gene (5 bases). Between the trimmed V and J ends, which lost 1 base and 6 bases, there was a span of 19 bases. The CDR3 loop spans 17 amino acids. Germline V gene data show CDR1 as KGHSH and CDR2 as LQKENI. This CDR3 is CASSPLVPFEEGNEQFF. The DNA of the CDR3 is TGTGCCAGCTCACCACTTGTTCCTTTCGAAGAGGGCAATGAGCAGTTCTTC.

This sequence joins TRBV2 and TRBJ1-5; unclear D gene. The CDR3 loop spans 16 amino acids. V lost 4 bases to trimming and J lost 0 bases, with 13 bases between them. Germline V CDR1 and CDR2: SNHLY, FYNNEI. The CDR3 region is CASSAFRDLSNQPQHF. The DNA of the CDR3 is TGTGCCAGCAGTGCCTTTAGGGATCTTAGCAATCAGCCCCAGCATTTT.

The CDR3 loop reads CSASYSSLRETQYF. In DNA, the CDR3 is TGCAGTGCTAGCTATTCGAGCCTCCGAGAGACCCAGTACTTC. The chain combines TRBV20-1 with TRBJ2-7, with no clear D. With the DNA end fitting TRBJ2-5 better, the J assignment may be wrong. This CDR3 is 14 amino acids long. Germline CDR1 is DFQATT and CDR2 is SNEGSKA (reference sequence).

The chain employs TRBV11-2 and TRBJ2-2, with a possible D match to TRBD2 (6 bases). CDR1 and CDR2 from the germline V gene are SGHAT and FQNNGV. The CDR3 is 14 amino acids. The V end was cut by 8 bases, the J end by 4 bases, with 14 bases between. Here the CDR3 reads CASSFYGGTGELFF. The CDR3 DNA reads as TGTGCCAGCTCCTTCTACGGGGGCACCGGGGAGCTGTTTTTT.

This clonotype was observed a few times. The chain employs TRBV11-1 and TRBJ2-1; 10 bases align to TRBD1. In germline, CDR1 is SGHAT, CDR2 FQDESV (reference sequence). The CDR3 covers 15 residues. Trimming took 2 bases from V and 4 from J; bases not matched to a gene: 2. The CDR3 coding sequence is TGTGCCAGCAGCTTAAGGACAGGGGGGTACAATGAGCAGTTCTTC. Amino acid sequence: CASSLRTGGYNEQFF.

This chain joins TRBV7-8 and TRBJ2-7, with 8 bases that match TRBD1. V shed 0 bases, J shed 1 base, and the junction held 2 bases outside the gene matches. Germline CDR1 SGHVS, CDR2 FQNEAQ. CDR3 length: 15 residues. The CDR3 DNA sequence: TGTGCCAGCAGCTTAGCTAACAGGGGGTCCTACGAGCAGTACTTC. It specifies CASSLANRGSYEQYF. The full variable domain, with the rest looked up from reference TRBV7-8 and TRBJ2-7, is GAGVSQSPRYKVAKRGQDVALRCDPISGHVSLFWYQQALGQGPEFLTYFQNEAQLDKSGLPSDRFFAERPEGSVSTLKIQRTQQEDSAVYLCASSLANRGSYEQYFGPGTRLTVT.

The chain carries TRBV6-5 and TRBJ1-1; 8 nucleotides match TRBD1. Germline CDR1 and CDR2: MNHEY and SVGAGI. The CDR3 length is 14 residues. V gave up 2 bases and J gave up 1 base; unmatched junction bases: 0. CDR3 loop: CASSYDRGNTEAFF. DNA of the CDR3: TGTGCCAGCAGTTACGACAGGGGGAACACTGAAGCTTTCTTT.

The chain combines TRBV12-3 or TRBV12-4 with TRBJ1-4; D gene unclear. The CDR3 sequence is 14 residues long. The V end was cut by 6 bases, the J end by 0 bases, with 8 bases between. The CDR3 loop is CASSPTTTNEKLFF. CDR3 sequence (DNA): TGTGCCAGCAGCCCGACAACAACTAATGAAAAACTGTTTTTT.

The sample holds a few counts of this clonotype. The V and J genes are TRBV6-5 and TRBJ2-1; D could derive from TRBD1 or TRBD2 (5 bases each). The V gene's germline CDR1 is MNHEY and CDR2 SVGAGI. This CDR3 comprises 13 residues. V was shortened by 2 bases and J by 7 bases, with 9 bases between the two germline ends. The CDR3 DNA follows: TGTGCCAGCAGTTACACGGGGCGGAATGAGCAGTTCTTC. Encoded protein: CASSYTGRNEQFF.

This chain connects TRBV13 to TRBJ1-4; the match to TRBD1 covers 7 bases. V gave up 2 bases and J gave up 8 bases; unmatched junction bases: 8. Germline-derived CDR1 and CDR2 are PRHDT and FYEKMQ (reference sequence). This CDR3 has 15 amino acids. The chain's CDR3 is CASSLSPRGEEKLFF. The CDR3 region has the DNA TGTGCCAGCAGCTTATCCCCCAGGGGGGAGGAAAAACTGTTTTTT. The full variable domain, in which reference TRBV13 and TRBJ1-4 provide the parts outside the CDR3, is AAGVIQSPRHLIKEKRETATLKCYPIPRHDTVYWYQQGPGQDPQFLISFYEKMQSDKGSIPDRFSAQQFSDYHSELNMSSLELGDSALYFCASSLSPRGEEKLFFGSGTQLSVL.

This sequence joins TRBV5-1 and TRBJ2-3; D is unclear. The CDR3 has 14 residues. Trimming removed 0 bases at V and 3 bases at J, with 8 bases between. Germline CDR1 and CDR2: SGHRS and YFSETQ. DNA for the CDR3: TGCGCCAGCAGCTTGGGGGCGTATACAGATACGCAGTATTTT. This sequence encodes CASSLGAYTDTQYF.

The rearrangement links TRBV20-1 to TRBJ1-5, with 9 bases fitting TRBD1. The CDR3 has 14 residues. V shed 1 base and J 6 bases; nucleotides not matched to a gene: 4. Germline V gives CDR1 DFQATT, CDR2 SNEGSKA (reference sequence). This CDR3 reads CSARVDRGIQPQHF. The CDR3 nucleotides read TGCAGTGCTAGAGTTGACAGGGGGATTCAGCCCCAGCATTTT.

The V and J genes are TRBV15 and TRBJ1-4, with a tentative D call TRBD1 (6 bases). Trimming removed 1 base from V and 3 bases from J, with 15 bases in between. The CDR3 consists of 17 residues. Germline V gene data show CDR1 as LNHNV and CDR2 as YYDKDF (reference sequence). The CDR3 DNA sequence: TGTGCCACCAGCAGAGCGCAGGGGTTGGGGGCTAATGAAAAACTGTTTTTT. Its translation: CATSRAQGLGANEKLFF.

A few counts support this clonotype. The V and J genes are TRBV20-1 and TRBJ2-5, with D perhaps given as TRBD1 or TRBD2 (5 bases each). Germline CDR1 reads DFQATT; CDR2 reads SNEGSKA (reference sequence). Trimming pared 3 bases from V and 4 bases from J, leaving 15 bases between. This CDR3 region has 14 residues. CDR3 sequence: CSASDSRDAETQYF. In nucleotides, the CDR3 is TGCAGTGCTAGTGATTCCCGGGACGCAGAGACCCAGTACTTC.

This clonotype was detected a few times. V usage is TRBV6-1 and J usage is TRBJ2-5; D uncertain. The V gene's germline CDR1 is MNHNS and CDR2 SASEGT. This CDR3 comprises 13 residues. The V end lost 0 bases, the J end lost 13 bases, and 15 bases lay between the germline ends. CDR3 in DNA: TGTGCCAGCAGTGAAGCGCGGTGGGTAGATAGGTACTTC. As protein: CASSEARWVDRYF.